The next 18 T cell receptor beta chains were all read from a single sample in a study of tumor and adjacent non-tumor tissue in lung cancer. The template was RNA from unsorted bulk tissue. Three rounds of nested PCR, following a modified ARM-PCR protocol, produced the TCRbeta library. TCRdb redid the calling of the multiplex PCR reads with MiXCR, one entry per CDR3 protein. Here the sample spans fewer than 120,000 distinct CDR3 sequences, roughly 84% being singletons. The sample comprised lung tumor tissue. Every receptor here comes from a man between 65 and 85 years old with non-small cell lung cancer.

Of note for this clonotype: The junction departs from the called germline gene at one end, perhaps through a read error. The V call is TRBV28, the J call TRBJ1-2, with D unresolved. CDR3 length: 14 residues. CDR1 MDHEN and CDR2 SYDVKM come from the germline V gene. CDR3: CASSLVGRIYGYTF. CDR3 nucleotide sequence: TGTGCCAGTAGTTTGGTCGGCAGAATCTATGGCTACACCTTC.

To note about this clonotype: A single base separates this from a much larger clone, so it may be a read error. This chain links TRBV28 with TRBJ2-1; D may be TRBD1 or TRBD2 (5 bases each). The CDR3 has 14 residues. Per the germline V gene, CDR1 is MDHEN and CDR2 is SYDVKM. CDR3 amino acids: CARGEGSSYNEHFF. DNA of the CDR3: TGTGCCAGGGGAGAGGGGAGCTCCTACAATGAGCACTTCTTC.

The rearrangement uses TRBV6-5 and TRBJ1-2; 10 bases line up with TRBD1. The CDR3 loop spans 13 amino acids. V was pared by 6 bases and J by 6 bases, with 4 bases of the junction left unmatched. CDR1 MNHEY and CDR2 SVGAGI come from the germline V gene. The CDR3 DNA is TGTGCCAGCAGAACTGGGACAGGGGATGGCTACACCTTC. Its translation: CASRTGTGDGYTF.

Comments on this clonotype: A single base separates this from a much larger clone, so it may be a read error. V gene TRBV20-1 combines with J gene TRBJ2-7; 13 positions agree with TRBD2. Germline trimming cut 5 bases from V and 5 bases from J; bases unmatched to any gene: 9. The CDR3 contains 15 residues. Germline V gives CDR1 DFQATT, CDR2 SNEGSKA (reference sequence). The DNA of the CDR3 is TGCAGTGCTGATCATCCGGGACTAGCGGGAAACGAGCAGTACTTC. Protein product: CSADHPGLAGNEQYF.

A word on this clonotype: At one end the junction does not follow the germline gene, possibly because of a read error. The V gene is TRBV29-1, the J gene TRBJ2-1; 14 bases fit TRBD2. The CDR3 consists of 14 residues. Germline loops: CDR1 SQVTM, CDR2 ANQGSEA. The CDR3 region is CSVGLAGGYNKQFF. The CDR3 region has the DNA TGTAGCGTCGGACTAGCGGGAGGCTACAATAAGCAATTCTTC.

Regarding this clonotype: A junction end diverges from the germline sequence, so it may reflect a read error. V is TRBV11-2 and J is TRBJ1-1; D is perhaps TRBD1 (6 bases). The germline V gene has CDR1 SGHAT and CDR2 FQNNGV. The CDR3 is made up of 14 amino acids. This CDR3 is CASSFGRGRAEALF. DNA of the CDR3: TGTGCCAGCAGCTTCGGCAGGGGCCGGGCTGAAGCTCTCTTT.

Regarding this clonotype: Since the CDR3 does not end with the conserved phenylalanine or tryptophan, this likely comes from a read error. This chain links TRBV5-1 with TRBJ2-1, with a possible D match to TRBD1 (6 bases). Germline values: CDR1 SGHRS, CDR2 YFSETQ. Trimming shortened V by 4 bases and J by 1 base, and 9 bases separated the two germline ends. The CDR3 contains 14 residues. CDR3 in amino acids: CASSPTGSYNEQFL. The CDR3 nucleotides are TGCGCCAGCAGCCCAACAGGGTCCTACAATGAGCAGTTCTTA.

With respect to this clonotype: Compared with germline, one end of the junction differs, possibly owing to a read error. The CDR3 sequence is CSVGQGSGKKLFF. The CDR3 bases are TGTAGCGTTGGACAGGGGAGCGGTAAAAAACTGTTTTTT. The rearrangement joins TRBV29-1 to TRBJ1-4; 9 positions match TRBD1. This CDR3 has 13 amino acids. In germline, CDR1 is SQVTM, CDR2 ANQGSEA.

With regard to this clonotype: A junction end diverges from the germline sequence, so it may reflect a read error. The chain joins TRBV7-8 to TRBJ2-3; 10 nucleotides agree with TRBD1. Germline V CDR1 and CDR2: SGHVS, FQNEAQ. The length of the CDR3 is 15 residues. CDR3 DNA: TGTGCCAACAGCCTCGGGACAGGGGTTACAGATACACAGTATTTT. Translated: CANSLGTGVTDTQYF. Full variable domain (rest looked up from reference TRBV7-8 and TRBJ2-3): GAGVSQSPRYKVAKRGQDVALRCDPISGHVSLFWYQQALGQGPEFLTYFQNEAQLDKSGLPSDRFFAERPEGSVSTLKIQRTQQEDSAVYLCANSLGTGVTDTQYFGPGTRLTVL.

Details on this clonotype: It may be a read error: a sequence one base away is much more abundant. The genes are TRBV24-1 and TRBJ1-5; 7 positions agree with TRBD1. This CDR3 is built from 18 residues. Germline CDR1 is KGHDR and CDR2 is SFDVKD. Here the CDR3 reads CAISDTRQGPHSNQPQHF. Here the CDR3 DNA reads TGTGCCATCAGTGATACAAGACAGGGACCTCATAGCAATCAGCCCCAGCATTTT.

The V and J genes are TRBV4-3 and TRBJ2-2, with 8 bases that match TRBD1. CDR1 is LGHNA and CDR2 is YSLEER in the germline V gene. CDR3 length equals 14 residues. The J segment lost 7 bases and the V segment lost 3 bases, leaving 4 bases of the junction unmatched. CDR3 region: CASSHRGPIGELFF. In nucleotides, the CDR3 is TGCGCCAGCAGCCACAGGGGGCCGATCGGGGAGCTGTTTTTT.

Of note for this clonotype: Germline is not matched at one junction end, which may reflect a read error. The J gene is TRBJ1-2, the V gene TRBV12-3 or TRBV12-4, with TRBD1 matching over 8 bases. The CDR3 runs to 13 residues. The CDR3 bases are TGTGCCAGAGACAGGGGCCTGGGCTATGGCTTCACCTTC. Protein product: CARDRGLGYGFTF.

For this clonotype: The final CDR3 position lacks the conserved phenylalanine or tryptophan, pointing to a likely read error. This chain links TRBV6-2 or TRBV6-3 with TRBJ2-3; weak D call: TRBD2 (6 bases). Germline loops: CDR1 MNHEY, CDR2 SVGEGT. The CDR3 covers 16 residues. Trimming pared 5 bases from V and 3 bases from J, leaving 18 bases between. The CDR3 region is CASSRSDWGGTDTQYL. The CDR3 bases are TGTGCCAGCAGTAGGTCGGACTGGGGAGGAACAGATACGCAGTATTTG.

Comment on this clonotype: A read error is possible here, since a much larger clone lies one base away. The chain links TRBV28 to TRBJ2-1, with 8 bases identical to TRBD1. The CDR3 is 14 amino acids. Germline CDR1 reads MDHEN; CDR2 reads SYDVKM. CDR3 in amino acids: CTTIRDRSYNEQFF. The CDR3 coding sequence is TGTACCACCATCCGGGACAGGAGTTACAATGAGCAGTTCTTC.

In the case of this clonotype: As the CDR3 is not closed by the conserved phenylalanine or tryptophan, this likely results from a read error. The rearrangement links TRBV10-3 to TRBJ2-7, with TRBD1 identical over 9 bases. Germline V gene sequence: CDR1 ENHRY, CDR2 SYGVKD. This CDR3 is 17 amino acids long. In nucleotides, the CDR3 is TGTGCTATCAGTAAGTACGGACAGGGGAAAAATACCAACGAGCAGTACCTC. It codes for CAISKYGQGKNTNEQYL.

To note about this clonotype: Given the absence of the conserved phenylalanine or tryptophan at the CDR3 end, a read error is likely. The chain couples TRBV5-6 to TRBJ2-3, with TRBD2 as a possible D gene (6 bases). This CDR3 spans 16 amino acids. Germline lookup yields CDR1 SGHDT and CDR2 YYEEEE. Trimming removed 2 bases from V and 5 bases from J, with 18 bases in between. The CDR3 nucleotides are TGTGCCAGCAGCTTAGGTCTCATAGCGGTGATAGATACGCAGTATTCT. Its protein product is CASSLGLIAVIDTQYS.

This clonotype has just one count. The CDR3 nucleotides are TGTGCCAGCAGTCACCCCGACAGGGGAACAGATACGCAGCATTTT. It translates to CASSHPDRGTDTQHF. This rearrangement joins TRBV6-5 to TRBJ2-3; TRBD1 agrees at 8 bases. The DNA matches TRBJ1-5 better at its end, which makes the J call doubtful. Germline-derived CDR1 and CDR2 are MNHEY and SVGAGI. The CDR3 consists of 15 residues.

Concerning this clonotype: The junction departs from germline at one end; a sequencing error may be responsible. The V and J genes are TRBV6-5 and TRBJ1-2; D gene ambiguous. The CDR3 length is 11 residues. CDR1 is MNHEY and CDR2 is SVGAGI in the germline V gene. The CDR3 loop is CAGSYGTSSTF. CDR3 sequence (DNA): TGTGCCGGCAGTTACGGAACAAGCAGCACCTTC.